Below are 5 T cell receptor beta chains sequenced from a single sample in a study of identical twins. TCRdb passed the 5' RACE reads through MiXCR, listing each CDR3 protein once. The sample lists around 480,000 distinct CDR3 sequences, approximately 14% occurring once. These data are also associated with another study on yellow fever vaccine responses in identical twins.

Material for sequencing was CD4+ T cells sorted from blood. The receptors derive from a woman between 18 and 29 years old in good health.

The sample holds a few counts of this clonotype. The chain links TRBV28 to TRBJ2-2; 9 positions agree with TRBD1. Per germline, CDR1 MDHEN and CDR2 SYDVKM. V dropped 5 bases and J dropped 3; count of bases not matched to a gene: 7. This CDR3 has 16 residues. For the CDR3, the DNA is TGTGCCAGCAGTACAGGGGGCTACTCCGACACCGGGGAGCTGTTTTTT. This encodes CASSTGGYSDTGELFF.

The sample holds a few counts of this clonotype. The chain is built from TRBV5-4 and TRBJ2-5, with D perhaps being TRBD1 or TRBD2 (5 bases each). Trimming removed 3 bases at V and 3 bases at J, with 15 bases between. Germline CDR1 is SGHNT and CDR2 is YYREEE (reference sequence). This CDR3 is built from 15 residues. The CDR3: CASSSRGAIKETQYF. The CDR3 bases are TGTGCCAGCAGCTCCCGGGGCGCGATAAAAGAGACCCAGTACTTC.

This clonotype has a handful of counts. The chain combines TRBV7-6 with TRBJ2-3; no clear D gene. V lost 3 bases to trimming and J lost 0 bases, with 10 bases between them. Germline loops: CDR1 SGHVS, CDR2 FNYEAQ. This CDR3 has 15 residues. The CDR3 loop is CASSLRIFSTDTQYF. CDR3 coding DNA: TGTGCCAGCAGCTTGAGAATCTTCAGCACAGATACGCAGTATTTT. The complete variable domain, with remaining parts taken from reference TRBV7-6 and TRBJ2-3, reads GAGVSQSPRYKVTKRGQDVALRCDPISGHVSLYWYRQALGQGPEFLTYFNYEAQQDKSGLPNDRFSAERPEGSISTLTIQRTEQRDSAMYRCASSLRIFSTDTQYFGPGTRLTVL.

This clonotype was counted between two and nine times. The chain's CDR3 is CASSLGVRDTSYNEQFF. As DNA, the CDR3 is TGCGCCAGCAGCTTGGGGGTTCGGGACACCTCCTACAATGAGCAGTTCTTC. The chain uses TRBV5-1 and TRBJ2-1, with D possibly TRBD1 on 6 matching bases. Trimming took off 0 bases at V and 0 bases at J, with 13 bases between the two ends. Germline V gene data show CDR1 as SGHRS and CDR2 as YFSETQ. The CDR3 is 17 residues long. The whole variable domain, filled in from reference TRBV5-1 and TRBJ2-1, reads KAGVTQTPRYLIKTRGQQVTLSCSPISGHRSVSWYQQTPGQGLQFLFEYFSETQRNKGNFPGRFSGRQFSNSRSEMNVSTLELGDSALYLCASSLGVRDTSYNEQFFGPGTRLTVL.

The chain links TRBV29-1 to TRBJ2-3, with D hard to call. Germline assignment: CDR1 SQVTM and CDR2 ANQGSEA. The ends were cut back, 4 bases at V and 2 bases at J, with 7 bases in the middle. The CDR3 runs 12 residues. Written as DNA, the CDR3 is TGCAGCGTTGGGAAACCCACAGATACGCAGTATTTT. It specifies CSVGKPTDTQYF.